Following are 29 T cell receptor beta chains from one sample sequenced in a study of CD8 T cells in Susac syndrome. Random hexamers served to reverse transcribe roughly 0.5 to 1 ug RNA. TCRdb reprocessed the immunoSEQ multiplex PCR reads via MiXCR and lists one record per CDR3 protein. This sample has 77,000 or so distinct CDR3 sequences; approximately 94% occur once, and the top ten carry around 0.48%. Sequenced input: CD4+ T cells from PBMCs. The receptors stem from a human donor with Susac syndrome.

V gene TRBV18 combines with J gene TRBJ2-5; 8 positions agree with TRBD1. The CDR3 spans 16 residues. Germline assignment: CDR1 KGHSH and CDR2 LQKENI. V was pared by 0 bases and J by 4 bases, with 7 bases of the junction left unmatched. In DNA, the CDR3 is TGTGCCAGCTCACCACCCACAGGGGGAACTTCAGAGACCCAGTACTTC. Its translation is CASSPPTGGTSETQYF.

This clonotype showed up just a few times. This sequence joins TRBV2 and TRBJ2-1; tentative D call: TRBD2 (6 bases). This CDR3 region has 13 residues. Germline loops: CDR1 SNHLY, CDR2 FYNNEI. Trimming removed 1 base from V and 15 bases from J, with 16 bases in between. The DNA of the CDR3 is TGTGCCAGCAGTGAAGGACTAGATAGGGTTCCGTTCTTC. Protein: CASSEGLDRVPFF.

This chain links TRBV12-3 or TRBV12-4 with TRBJ2-3, with TRBD2 matching 13 bases. V was pared by 4 bases and J by 9 bases, with 10 bases of the junction left unmatched. There are 16 residues in the CDR3. CDR3: CASSSYTSGGAATQYF. For the CDR3, the DNA is TGTGCCAGCAGTTCCTATACTAGCGGGGGGGCCGCGACGCAGTATTTT.

The V gene is TRBV11-2, the J gene TRBJ2-7; 9 positions agree with TRBD2. Germline CDR1 SGHAT, CDR2 FQNNGV. The CDR3 has 15 amino acids. V was clipped by 3 bases and J by 5 bases; unmatched bases: 8. DNA of the CDR3: TGTGCCAGCAGCTTCCCCGGGACTAGCTTGCACGAGCAGTACTTC. It yields the protein CASSFPGTSLHEQYF.

The rearrangement uses TRBV20-1 and TRBJ2-7; D is possibly TRBD2 (6 bases). The CDR3 is 12 residues long. CDR1 and CDR2 from the germline V gene are DFQATT and SNEGSKA (reference sequence). V lost 8 bases, J lost 4 bases, and 15 bases lay in between. The chain's CDR3 is CSHLEGAYEQYF. Written as DNA, the CDR3 is TGCAGTCATTTGGAGGGAGCTTACGAGCAGTACTTC.

The chain carries TRBV24-1 and TRBJ2-7; no reliable D call. This CDR3 has 13 amino acids. The V gene's germline CDR1 is KGHDR and CDR2 SFDVKD. Trimming took off 7 bases at V and 0 bases at J, with 9 bases between the two ends. The CDR3 spells CATRDGSSYEQYF. The CDR3 DNA sequence: TGTGCCACCAGGGACGGTAGCTCCTACGAGCAGTACTTC.

This clonotype was counted a single time. The gene calls are TRBV12-3 or TRBV12-4 and TRBJ1-1; a weak D match, TRBD1 (6 bases). This CDR3 spans 14 amino acids. Deletions cut 3 bases from V and 4 bases from J, with 12 bases between. CDR3 loop: CASSFRGGITEAFF. CDR3 bases: TGTGCCAGCAGTTTCAGGGGAGGAATCACTGAAGCTTTCTTT.

The chain uses TRBV25-1 and TRBJ1-4; 8 bases match TRBD1. V lost 7 bases, J lost 10 bases, and 14 bases stayed unmatched. The CDR3 is 15 amino acids. The germline V gene has CDR1 MGHDK and CDR2 SYGVNS. The CDR3 DNA reads TGTGCCAGCACCCCCCCCGGACAGGGATTAGGAAAACTGTTTTTT. This gives the protein CASTPPGQGLGKLFF.

This chain joins TRBV11-2 and TRBJ2-7; unclear D gene. V lost 5 bases, J lost 0 bases, and 8 bases lay in between. The CDR3 is 13 residues long. Looked up from germline, CDR1 is SGHAT and CDR2 is FQNNGV. The CDR3 loop reads CASSPDVSYEQYF. The CDR3 DNA reads as TGTGCCAGCAGCCCCGACGTCTCCTACGAGCAGTACTTC.

The gene calls are TRBV4-3 and TRBJ2-7; 10 positions agree with TRBD2. V lost 4 bases, J lost 9 bases, and 9 bases stayed unmatched. This CDR3 contains 14 residues. Germline CDR1 reads LGHNA; CDR2 reads YSLEER. The CDR3 is CASSRTGTSEAQYF. CDR3 coding DNA: TGCGCCAGCAGCCGCACCGGGACTAGCGAGGCGCAGTACTTC.

This clonotype was seen only a few times. CDR3: CASSLMASGSHEQYF. The DNA for the CDR3 is TGTGCCAGCAGTTTGATGGCTAGCGGTTCGCACGAGCAGTACTTC. This sequence joins TRBV28 and TRBJ2-7, with 7 positions matching TRBD2. The CDR3 has 15 residues. The V gene end was trimmed by 3 bases and the J gene end by 5 bases; junction bases not matched to a gene: 10. The germline CDR1 and CDR2 sequences are MDHEN and SYDVKM. Using reference TRBV28 and TRBJ2-7 for the parts outside the CDR3, the full variable domain is DVKVTQSSRYLVKRTGEKVFLECVQDMDHENMFWYRQDPGLGLRLIYFSYDVKMKEKGDIPEGYSVSREKKERFSLILESASTNQTSMYLCASSLMASGSHEQYFGPGTRLTVT.

This chain links TRBV6-5 with TRBJ1-1, with a weak D call TRBD1 (5 bases). This CDR3 comprises 14 residues. V shed 6 bases and J shed 1 base, with 12 bases lying between them. The germline V gene encodes CDR1 MNHEY and CDR2 SVGAGI. CDR3 DNA sequence: TGTGCCAGCAGCTCACGGGGGTCGAACACTGAAGCTTTCTTT. It is translated as CASSSRGSNTEAFF.

The chain joins TRBV20-1 to TRBJ2-1; D may correspond to TRBD1 or TRBD2 (6 bases each). This CDR3 contains 15 residues. CDR1 and CDR2 (germline): DFQATT, SNEGSKA (reference sequence). Trimming cost V 7 bases and J 0 bases, with 16 bases left between them. In nucleotides, the CDR3 is TGCAGTGTTCTGACGGGGGCCAGCTCCTACAATGAGCAGTTCTTC. Translating it yields CSVLTGASSYNEQFF.

The rearrangement joins TRBV27 to TRBJ2-3; D perhaps matches TRBD2 (6 bases). Trimming took 2 bases from V and 9 from J, leaving 6 bases between them. The germline gives CDR1 MNHEY, CDR2 SMNVEV (reference sequence). The CDR3 consists of 11 residues. For the CDR3, the DNA is TGTGCCAGCAGTTTACGGGGGACGCAGTATTTT. It translates to CASSLRGTQYF.

J is TRBJ1-3 and V is TRBV5-1, with D possibly being TRBD1 (5 bases). Germline assignment: CDR1 SGHRS and CDR2 YFSETQ. With 2 bases removed from V and 4 bases from J, the gap between germline ends came to 10 bases. The CDR3 spans 14 residues. The CDR3 nucleotides read TGCGCCAGCAGCTTAGGGGTTGCAGGAAACACCATATATTTT. Translation: CASSLGVAGNTIYF.

The chain carries TRBV3-1 and TRBJ1-5; D is uncertain. CDR3 size: 13 residues. Germline V gene sequence: CDR1 LGHDT, CDR2 YNNKEL (reference sequence). V lost 5 bases, J lost 2 bases, and 7 bases lay in between. The CDR3, as DNA: TGTGCCAGCAGCTCCTATGGCAATCAGCCCCAGCATTTT. Its translation is CASSSYGNQPQHF.

The chain couples TRBV7-2 to TRBJ2-1; the D is unclear. The CDR3 sequence is 15 residues long. Per the germline V gene, CDR1 is SGHTA and CDR2 is FQGNSA. The ends were cut back, 1 base at V and 5 bases at J, with 12 bases in the middle. The DNA of the CDR3 is TGTGCCAGCAGCTTAGGAGCAAGGGTCCACAATGAGCAGTTCTTC. Protein: CASSLGARVHNEQFF.

V usage is TRBV3-1 and J usage is TRBJ2-1; D call uncertain. The germline gives CDR1 LGHDT, CDR2 YNNKEL (reference sequence). The CDR3 length is 13 residues. V shed 4 bases and J shed 1 base, with 5 bases lying between them. The DNA for the CDR3 is TGTGCCAGCAGCCGTGGGTCCTACAATGAGCAGTTCTTC. As protein: CASSRGSYNEQFF.

CDR3 residues: CASRRTGLNTEAFF. In DNA, the CDR3 is TGTGCCAGCAGAAGGACAGGGTTGAACACTGAAGCTTTCTTT. J is TRBJ1-1 and V is TRBV27; TRBD1 aligns across 8 bases. Trimming removed 6 bases from V and 0 bases from J; junction bases left unmatched: 3. Looked up from germline, CDR1 is MNHEY and CDR2 is SMNVEV (reference sequence). The CDR3 totals 14 residues.

The chain has TRBV20-1 and TRBJ1-2; D remains ambiguous. CDR3 length: 9 residues. Per the germline V gene, CDR1 is DFQATT and CDR2 is SNEGSKA (reference sequence). The chain's CDR3 is CRHSYGYTF. The DNA of the CDR3 is TGCAGACACAGTTATGGCTACACCTTC.

V and J are TRBV20-1 and TRBJ2-7; 8 positions match TRBD2. This CDR3 has 13 amino acids. The germline V gene has CDR1 DFQATT and CDR2 SNEGSKA (reference sequence). CDR3 in amino acids: CSTREAGEQEQYF. The CDR3 bases are TGCAGCACAAGGGAAGCGGGAGAACAAGAGCAGTACTTC.

This chain joins TRBV20-1 and TRBJ2-3, with a weak D call TRBD1 (6 bases). Deletions cut 5 bases from V and 7 bases from J, with 22 bases between. Per germline, CDR1 DFQATT and CDR2 SNEGSKA (reference sequence). CDR3 length equals 15 residues. CDR3 in DNA: TGCAGTGCTTCCCCCAATCAGGGGAGAAGGAATACGCAGTATTTT. Translated, it gives CSASPNQGRRNTQYF.

This chain connects TRBV20-1 to TRBJ2-5, with 8 bases matching TRBD2. V lost 6 bases to trimming and J lost 4 bases; unmatched junction nucleotides: 13. This CDR3 region has 15 residues. Germline CDR1 and CDR2: DFQATT and SNEGSKA (reference sequence). CDR3 in amino acids: CSAPPWSAGGETQYF. The CDR3 DNA follows: TGCAGTGCGCCCCCATGGTCTGCGGGAGGAGAGACCCAGTACTTC.

This chain links TRBV29-1 with TRBJ2-4; 8 bases are shared with TRBD2. Germline loops: CDR1 SQVTM, CDR2 ANQGSEA. J gave up 8 bases and V 7 bases, and 7 bases lay outside the gene matches. The CDR3 runs to 12 residues. For the CDR3, the DNA is TGCAGCGCTGGGACTAGTGGGGACATTCAGTACTTC. This codes for CSAGTSGDIQYF.

J is TRBJ2-3 and V is TRBV20-1, with 10 bases fitting TRBD2. The CDR3 is made up of 15 amino acids. V gave up 6 bases and J gave up 5 bases; unmatched junction bases: 11. The germline CDR1 and CDR2 sequences are DFQATT and SNEGSKA (reference sequence). The CDR3 DNA is TGCAGTGCCCAGGTGCCTAGCGGGAGCGGAGATACGCAGTATTTT. Translating it yields CSAQVPSGSGDTQYF.

V and J are TRBV28 and TRBJ2-5; D may be TRBD2 (6 bases). Germline V gene lookup returns CDR1 MDHEN and CDR2 SYDVKM. The CDR3 covers 20 residues. Trimming pared 5 bases from V and 2 bases from J, leaving 30 bases between. CDR3 sequence: CASSMVVGLGLAGIQETQYF. The CDR3 DNA reads TGTGCCAGCAGTATGGTTGTCGGGTTGGGACTGGCGGGTATACAAGAGACCCAGTACTTC.

The chain couples TRBV11-2 to TRBJ2-1, with 13 bases that match TRBD2. Germline trimming cut 2 bases from V and 5 bases from J; bases unmatched to any gene: 21. The CDR3 sequence is 22 residues long. Germline CDR1 is SGHAT and CDR2 is FQNNGV. For the CDR3, the DNA is TGTGCCAGCAGCTTAACCCGACTAGCGGGGGGACCTGGGAATCGCGCGCACAATGAGCAGTTCTTC. Its translation is CASSLTRLAGGPGNRAHNEQFF.

The chain has TRBV2 and TRBJ1-2; TRBD1 matches at 7 bases. Germline values: CDR1 SNHLY, CDR2 FYNNEI. Germline trimming cut 9 bases from V and 2 bases from J; bases unmatched to any gene: 9. This CDR3 contains 14 residues. CDR3 sequence (DNA): TGTGCCAGTAGACAGGGACCCAACAACTATGGCTACACCTTC. Residues: CASRQGPNNYGYTF.

The chain joins TRBV7-2 to TRBJ2-2, with D perhaps matching TRBD2 (6 bases). Between the trimmed V and J ends, which lost 4 bases and 4 bases, there was a span of 19 bases. Looked up from germline, CDR1 is SGHTA and CDR2 is FQGNSA. CDR3 length: 17 amino acids. The CDR3 here is CASSSTPRTISTGELFF. The CDR3 nucleotides are TGTGCCAGCAGCTCCACTCCCCGGACTATTAGCACCGGGGAGCTGTTTTTT.